These 30 T cell receptor beta chains were all obtained from the same sample, sequenced in a study of blood T cell repertoires in COVID-19. The repertoire was sequenced with immunoSEQ multiplex PCR; TCRdb's copy has only in-frame clones and lacks some. The table has some 270,000 clones, about 80% seen once. Sequencing input: peripheral blood. These TCRs come from a person between 65 and 79 years old with COVID-19, enrolled during active disease.

The sample holds a few counts of this clone. The junction departs from the called germline gene at one end, perhaps through a read error. The genes are TRBV4-3 and TRBJ2-1; 9 nucleotides line up with TRBD1. Germline assignment: CDR1 LGHNA and CDR2 YSLEER. This CDR3 spans 15 amino acids. The CDR3, as DNA: TGCGCCAGCAGTCAAGGACAGGGGATCTACAATGAGCAGTTCTTC. Residues: CASSQGQGIYNEQFF.

This clone was seen only once. The J gene is TRBJ2-1, the V gene TRBV7-3; 9 bases are shared with TRBD2. The germline gives CDR1 SGHTA, CDR2 FQGTGA. The CDR3 totals 16 residues. V gave up 4 bases and J gave up 3 bases; unmatched junction bases: 7. DNA of the CDR3: TGTGCCAGCAGCTCCGCCGGGACTAGCAACTACAATGAGCAGTTCTTC. This encodes CASSSAGTSNYNEQFF.

The chain links TRBV3-1 (or the pseudogene TRBV3-2) to TRBJ1-6; D perhaps matches TRBD1 (5 bases). Deletions cut 1 base from V and 6 bases from J, with 16 bases between. This CDR3 comprises 17 residues. CDR1 is LGHDT and CDR2 is YNNKEL in the germline V gene (reference sequence). CDR3 coding DNA: TGTGCCAGCAGCCAAGGCGTGGGAGGGGTGAGTAATTCACCCCTCCACTTT. It encodes CASSQGVGGVSNSPLHF.

The chain links TRBV28 to TRBJ2-1, with 8 bases aligning to TRBD2. Trimming took 5 bases from V and 6 from J; bases not matched to a gene: 9. The germline V gene encodes CDR1 MDHEN and CDR2 SYDVKM. CDR3 length equals 15 residues. The CDR3 sequence is CASSGAGVASNEQFF. The CDR3 DNA reads TGTGCCAGCAGTGGAGCGGGGGTGGCTAGCAATGAGCAGTTCTTC.

This clone was picked up one time. The chain joins TRBV7-2 to TRBJ2-1, with 8 bases matching TRBD1. V was clipped by 4 bases and J by 8 bases; unmatched bases: 7. This CDR3 comprises 14 residues. Germline CDR1 reads SGHTA; CDR2 reads FQGNSA. In DNA, the CDR3 is TGTGCCAGCAGCTCCCGGACAGGGAAGGATGAGCAGTTCTTC. The encoded protein is CASSSRTGKDEQFF. Using reference TRBV7-2 and TRBJ2-1 for the parts outside the CDR3, the full variable domain is GAGVSQSPSNKVTEKGKDVELRCDPISGHTALYWYRQSLGQGLEFLIYFQGNSAPDKSGLPSDRFSAERTGGSVSTLTIQRTQQEDSAVYLCASSSRTGKDEQFFGPGTRLTVL.

The chain joins TRBV9 to TRBJ1-1; TRBD1 is a possible D gene (6 bases). The V and J ends lost 0 bases and 4 bases respectively, with 16 bases between them. CDR3 size: 16 residues. Germline V gene sequence: CDR1 SGDLS, CDR2 YYNGEE. The CDR3 protein is CASSVELWGRVTEAFF. The CDR3 coding sequence is TGTGCCAGCAGCGTAGAGTTGTGGGGGCGCGTCACTGAAGCTTTCTTT.

The rearrangement joins TRBV18 to TRBJ2-7; 8 bases agree with TRBD2. CDR3 length: 13 amino acids. V was clipped by 4 bases and J by 7 bases; unmatched bases: 6. The germline V gene has CDR1 KGHSH and CDR2 LQKENI. The CDR3 here is CASSQGAGGEQYF. DNA of the CDR3: TGTGCCAGCTCACAAGGCGCGGGGGGTGAGCAGTACTTC.

About this clone: The DNA is left out, because the CDR3 cannot be placed on it with certainty; the CDR3 is given as TCRdb lists it. The chain has TRBV3-1 (or the pseudogene TRBV3-2) and TRBJ2-7; the table names TRBD2, a call not compared with the DNA. The CDR3 is 13 residues long, counting both termini. CDR1 and CDR2 (germline): LGHDT, YNNKEL (reference sequence). CDR3 sequence reads: CASSTGGLSGQYF.

This chain connects TRBV5-6 to TRBJ2-7, with D maybe TRBD1 (6 bases). CDR3 size: 14 residues. V lost 5 bases, J lost 1 base, and 13 bases lay in between. CDR1 SGHDT and CDR2 YYEEEE come from the germline V gene. CDR3 protein: CASSSLGQSYEQYF. The CDR3 nucleotides are TGTGCCAGCAGTAGCCTTGGACAGTCCTACGAGCAGTACTTC.

The V and J genes are TRBV5-5 and TRBJ1-1; weak D call: TRBD1 (6 bases). The V end was cut by 6 bases, the J end by 1 base, with 10 bases between. CDR1 SGHKS and CDR2 YYEKEE come from the germline V gene (reference sequence). The CDR3 is 13 residues long. The CDR3: CASILGQNTEAFF. The CDR3 bases are TGTGCCAGCATCCTGGGACAGAACACTGAAGCTTTCTTT.

The genes are TRBV7-9 and TRBJ2-1, with 10 bases aligning to TRBD2. The length of the CDR3 is 14 residues. The ends lost 8 bases at V and 3 bases at J; junction bases unmatched: 4. The germline gives CDR1 SEHNR, CDR2 FQNEAQ (reference sequence). CDR3 loop: CASLTSGLYNEQFF. The CDR3 nucleotides read TGTGCCAGCTTGACTAGCGGGCTCTACAATGAGCAGTTCTTC. Filled out from reference TRBV7-9 and TRBJ2-1, the complete variable domain reads DTGVSQNPRHKITKRGQNVTFRCDPISEHNRLYWYRQTLGQGPEFLTYFQNEAQLEKSRLLSDRFSAERPKGSFSTLEIQRTEQGDSAMYLCASLTSGLYNEQFFGPGTRLTVL.

The chain has TRBV5-6 and TRBJ1-5; tentatively, D is TRBD1 (5 bases). Germline V lookup: CDR1 SGHDT, CDR2 YYEEEE. This CDR3 spans 15 amino acids. Trimming removed 0 bases at V and 1 base at J, with 8 bases between. This CDR3 reads CASSLGGWSNQPQHF. The CDR3 DNA reads TGTGCCAGCAGCTTGGGGGGCTGGAGCAATCAGCCCCAGCATTTT.

This chain joins TRBV12-5 and TRBJ2-1; 8 bases line up with TRBD1. There are 13 residues in the CDR3. The junction had 5 bases not matched to a gene; V was cut back by 7 bases and J by 6 bases. Germline V gives CDR1 LGHNT, CDR2 FRNRAP. This CDR3 reads CASAQGGFNEQFF. Here the CDR3 DNA reads TGTGCTAGTGCACAGGGGGGCTTCAATGAGCAGTTCTTC.

The chain carries TRBV19 and TRBJ1-5, with 9 bases identical to TRBD1. Looked up from germline, CDR1 is LNHDA and CDR2 is SQIVND (reference sequence). Trimming took 6 bases from V and 7 from J; bases not matched to a gene: 7. This CDR3 is 14 amino acids long. The CDR3 DNA reads TGTGCCAGTAGGGACAGGGGAGTCGGACAGCCCCAGCATTTT. It codes for CASRDRGVGQPQHF.

This clone was seen only once. The chain couples TRBV20-1 to TRBJ2-3; a weak D match, TRBD1 (6 bases). The germline V gene encodes CDR1 DFQATT and CDR2 SNEGSKA (reference sequence). Trimming stripped 6 bases from V and 14 bases from J, with 15 bases between. This CDR3 contains 10 residues. In DNA form, the CDR3 reads TGCAGTGCCCGAACAGGGTGGCCGTATTTT. Residues: CSARTGWPYF.

The V call is TRBV11-3, the J call TRBJ2-5; TRBD2 might be the D (6 bases). Germline V gene lookup returns CDR1 SGHNT and CDR2 YENEEA. This CDR3 comprises 14 residues. V lost 1 base and J 5 bases, leaving 11 bases between the germline ends. Here the CDR3 reads CASSLGGSGETQYF. The DNA of the CDR3 is TGTGCCAGCAGCTTAGGGGGGAGCGGGGAGACCCAGTACTTC. The variable domain in full, completed from reference TRBV11-3 and TRBJ2-5, reads EAGVVQSPRYKIIEKKQPVAFWCNPISGHNTLYWYLQNLGQGPELLIRYENEEAVDDSQLPKDRFSAERLKGVDSTLKIQPAELGDSAVYLCASSLGGSGETQYFGPGTRLLVL.

The V and J genes are TRBV30 and TRBJ2-1, with D perhaps TRBD1 (6 bases). The CDR3 contains 14 residues. V lost 4 bases, J lost 8 bases, and 18 bases lay in between. The germline V gene encodes CDR1 GTSNPN and CDR2 SVGIG (reference sequence). CDR3 coding DNA: TGTGCCTGGAACAGAGACAGGAAGAGGGATGAGCAGTTCTTC. Protein: CAWNRDRKRDEQFF.

This rearrangement joins TRBV9 to TRBJ1-6; tentatively, D is TRBD1 (6 bases). Trimming shortened V by 4 bases and J by 9 bases, and 26 bases separated the two germline ends. In germline, CDR1 is SGDLS, CDR2 YYNGEE. This CDR3 region has 18 residues. CDR3 in DNA: TGTGCCAGCAGCTCGCGGTCGTCGCAGGGGCGTCGCAGTTCACCCCTCCACTTT. This codes for CASSSRSSQGRRSSPLHF.

This chain links TRBV27 with TRBJ1-6; TRBD1 matches 7 bases. From germline, CDR1 is MNHEY and CDR2 SMNVEV (reference sequence). CDR3 length: 15 amino acids. The V gene end was trimmed by 6 bases and the J gene end by 8 bases; junction bases not matched to a gene: 10. The CDR3 protein is CASRNEQGWDSPLHF. Here the CDR3 DNA reads TGTGCCAGCAGAAACGAACAGGGGTGGGATTCACCCCTCCACTTT.

The chain carries TRBV6-5 and TRBJ2-1; no reliable D call. The CDR3 consists of 15 residues. Per the germline V gene, CDR1 is MNHEY and CDR2 is SVGAGI. Trimming cost V 6 bases and J 2 bases, with 14 bases left between them. As DNA, the CDR3 is TGTGCCAGCAGCCCCACGTTGGGCCCCTACAATGAGCAGTTCTTC. This encodes CASSPTLGPYNEQFF.

This chain connects TRBV10-2 to TRBJ2-7; D remains unclear. The V end was cut by 4 bases, the J end by 3 bases, with 7 bases between. Germline V gene sequence: CDR1 WSHSY, CDR2 SAAADI. The CDR3 covers 12 residues. The CDR3 spells CASSVADYEQYF. The CDR3 nucleotides are TGCGCCAGCAGTGTCGCGGACTACGAGCAGTACTTC.

The chain joins TRBV6-1 to TRBJ1-2; no clear D gene. V lost 3 bases to trimming and J lost 9 bases, with 8 bases between them. The germline gives CDR1 MNHNS, CDR2 SASEGT. The CDR3 is 11 amino acids. In DNA, the CDR3 is TGTGCCAGCAGTGACATCGGTAGCTACACCTTC. Protein product: CASSDIGSYTF.

The J gene is TRBJ2-7, the V gene TRBV28; a possible D gene is TRBD1 (7 bases). Per germline, CDR1 MDHEN and CDR2 SYDVKM. The V gene lost 6 bases and the J gene lost 5 bases, with 17 bases spanning the gap. The CDR3 loop spans 14 amino acids. CDR3 bases: TGTGCCAGCAGGACCGCGGGACAGTCCCACGAGCAGTACTTC. Protein product: CASRTAGQSHEQYF.

This chain connects TRBV4-3 to TRBJ1-2; D is undetermined. The CDR3 is made up of 15 amino acids. Trimming removed 0 bases from V and 8 bases from J, with 16 bases in between. Germline V gene lookup returns CDR1 LGHNA and CDR2 YSLEER. The CDR3 bases are TGCGCCAGCAGCCAAGACCTTGGGTGGCAGGCCGGCTACACCTTC. Residues: CASSQDLGWQAGYTF.

The chain employs TRBV10-3 and TRBJ1-6; TRBD1 agrees at 12 bases. There are 15 residues in the CDR3. CDR1 is ENHRY, CDR2 SYGVKD, per germline. V gave up 5 bases and J gave up 8 bases; unmatched junction bases: 4. The CDR3 is CAISPGTGGDSPLHF. CDR3 DNA sequence: TGTGCCATCAGTCCCGGGACAGGGGGCGATTCACCCCTCCACTTT.

CDR3 protein: CASSVATSGGDSSYNEQFF. In DNA form, the CDR3 reads TGTGCCAGCAGCGTAGCGACTAGCGGGGGGGACAGCTCCTACAATGAGCAGTTCTTC. The chain couples TRBV9 to TRBJ2-1; 14 bases map to TRBD2. V trimming: 0 bases; J trimming: 0 bases; junction bases outside the gene matches: 5. The CDR3 length is 19 residues. Germline V gene data show CDR1 as SGDLS and CDR2 as YYNGEE.

The rearrangement uses TRBV7-2 and TRBJ2-1, with D possibly TRBD2 on 5 matching bases. Trimming stripped 3 bases from V and 5 bases from J, with 8 bases between. The CDR3 length is 13 residues. The germline CDR1 and CDR2 sequences are SGHTA and FQGNSA. As DNA, the CDR3 is TGTGCCAGCAGCTTGGACTTTAACAATGAGCAGTTCTTC. Encoded protein: CASSLDFNNEQFF.

This clone was seen a few times. This chain joins TRBV13 and TRBJ1-5; D uncertain. Germline values: CDR1 PRHDT, CDR2 FYEKMQ (reference sequence). The CDR3 has 13 residues. The ends were cut back, 5 bases at V and 3 bases at J, with 8 bases in the middle. The chain's CDR3 is CASSLTVNQPQHF. Written as DNA, the CDR3 is TGTGCCAGCAGCCTTACGGTCAATCAGCCCCAGCATTTT.

This clone was seen once. The CDR3 nucleotides read TGTGCCAGCAGCCCACCGGGACAGGGGTCGGGAGGCTACACCTTC. This gives the protein CASSPPGQGSGGYTF. The rearrangement uses TRBV7-8 and TRBJ1-2, with 10 bases that match TRBD1. V gave up 5 bases and J gave up 8 bases; unmatched junction bases: 11. In germline, CDR1 is SGHVS, CDR2 FQNEAQ. There are 15 residues in the CDR3. Full variable domain (missing parts from reference TRBV7-8 and TRBJ1-2): GAGVSQSPRYKVAKRGQDVALRCDPISGHVSLFWYQQALGQGPEFLTYFQNEAQLDKSGLPSDRFFAERPEGSVSTLKIQRTQQEDSAVYLCASSPPGQGSGGYTFGSGTRLTVV.

The gene calls are TRBV24-1 and TRBJ2-1; no reliable D call. CDR1 and CDR2 from the germline V gene are KGHDR and SFDVKD. V lost 0 bases to trimming and J lost 5 bases, with 7 bases between them. The CDR3 contains 14 residues. The CDR3 loop reads CATSDLLVNNEQFF. The CDR3 DNA reads as TGTGCCACCAGTGATTTGTTAGTTAACAATGAGCAGTTCTTC.